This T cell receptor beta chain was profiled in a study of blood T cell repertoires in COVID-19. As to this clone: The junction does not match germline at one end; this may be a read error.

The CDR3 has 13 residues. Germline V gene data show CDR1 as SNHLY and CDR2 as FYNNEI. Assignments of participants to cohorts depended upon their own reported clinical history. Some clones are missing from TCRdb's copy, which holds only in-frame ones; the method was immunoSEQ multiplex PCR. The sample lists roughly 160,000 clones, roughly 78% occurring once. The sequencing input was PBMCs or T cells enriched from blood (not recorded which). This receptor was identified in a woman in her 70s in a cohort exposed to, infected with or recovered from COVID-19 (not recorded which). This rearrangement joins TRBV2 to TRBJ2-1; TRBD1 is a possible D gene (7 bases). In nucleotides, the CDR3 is TGTGCCAGCAGTGAAGGGGGGGACAGTCAAAAGCTCTTC. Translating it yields CASSEGGDSQKLF.